A single sample gave rise to the 19 T cell receptor beta chains below, sequenced in a study of T cells after yellow fever vaccination. TCRdb processed the 5' RACE reads anew with MiXCR; each CDR3 protein has one entry. Among some 350,000 distinct CDR3 sequences listed, about 4% were seen once. This sample comprised PBMCs, obtained 5 days after the yellow fever booster vaccination. The receptor set was obtained from a man between 18 and 35 years old who received the YFV17D yellow fever vaccine.

About this clonotype itself: Its ends do not fully match the called genes, so a read error is possible. V and J are TRBV7-8 and TRBJ2-2; 7 bases match TRBD2. Germline V gene sequence: CDR1 SGHVS, CDR2 FQNEAQ. The CDR3 is made up of 14 amino acids. CDR3 bases: TGTGCCAGCTGCGCAGTCGCGAACAGCGGGGAGGTGTTTTTT. Translated: CASCAVANSGEVFF.

This clonotype was seen a handful of times. The chain has TRBV6-1 and TRBJ1-5, with a tentative D call TRBD1 (6 bases). Germline V gene data show CDR1 as MNHNS and CDR2 as SASEGT. The CDR3 has 13 amino acids. The V end was cut by 7 bases, the J end by 3 bases, with 10 bases between. CDR3 in amino acids: CASTGQINQPQHF. The CDR3, as DNA: TGTGCCAGCACTGGACAGATCAATCAGCCCCAGCATTTT.

V and J are TRBV23-1 and TRBJ1-2, with 8 bases matching TRBD1. TRBV23-1 carries the ORF label, with uncertain function. After removal of 0 bases from V and 4 bases from J, the junction contained 19 bases not matched to a gene. The CDR3 has 20 residues. CDR3 amino acids: CASSQSTGLDREESSYGYTF. The CDR3 DNA reads TGCGCCAGCAGTCAATCTACGGGATTGGACAGGGAGGAGAGTAGCTATGGCTACACCTTC.

This clonotype was recorded at least ten times. This chain connects TRBV4-2 to TRBJ2-2; 11 positions match TRBD1. The V gene's germline CDR1 is LGHNA and CDR2 YNFKEQ. This CDR3 region has 17 residues. V was clipped by 1 base and J by 4 bases; unmatched bases: 5. CDR3 in amino acids: CASSQVYGQGATGELFF. CDR3 nucleotide sequence: TGTGCCAGCAGCCAAGTCTATGGACAGGGGGCCACCGGGGAGCTGTTTTTT.

V gene TRBV7-3 combines with J gene TRBJ2-1; TRBD2 is a possible D gene (6 bases). The V end was cut by 5 bases, the J end by 4 bases, with 12 bases between. Germline CDR1 reads SGHTA; CDR2 reads FQGTGA. CDR3 length: 14 amino acids. The CDR3 DNA sequence: TGTGCCAGCAGCCCCGATGGGACTTACAATGAGCAGTTCTTC. Translation gives CASSPDGTYNEQFF.

This clonotype showed up just a few times. This sequence joins TRBV10-3 and TRBJ2-1; the D gene is possibly TRBD1 (5 bases). V dropped 3 bases and J dropped 8 bases, with 17 bases sitting between them. The length of the CDR3 is 15 residues. CDR1 and CDR2 (germline): ENHRY, SYGVKD. CDR3 bases: TGTGCCATCAGTGACAAGGCGCAGGAAGGGGATGAGCAGTTCTTC. Protein sequence: CAISDKAQEGDEQFF.

The sample holds many counts of this clonotype. The rearrangement links TRBV19 to TRBJ1-4; D gene uncertain. The CDR3 covers 14 residues. Germline CDR1 LNHDA, CDR2 SQIVND (reference sequence). V lost 7 bases, J lost 5 bases, and 14 bases lay in between. DNA of the CDR3: TGTGCCAGTAATGCGGCTGACTCAAATGAAAAACTGTTTTTT. Translating gives CASNAADSNEKLFF.

This clonotype was observed a few times. The V and J genes are TRBV7-9 and TRBJ2-5; D not resolved. V was cut by 2 bases and J by 4 bases, with 5 bases left in between. Germline lookup yields CDR1 SEHNR and CDR2 FQNEAQ (reference sequence). CDR3 length equals 12 residues. The DNA for the CDR3 is TGTGCCAGCAGCTTATCAACAGAGACCCAGTACTTC. Translation: CASSLSTETQYF.

In this sample, this clonotype turned up many times. The chain links TRBV5-1 to TRBJ1-2, with 10 bases matching TRBD1. V was clipped by 4 bases and J by 6 bases; unmatched bases: 3. Per germline, CDR1 SGHRS and CDR2 YFSETQ. This CDR3 comprises 13 residues. DNA of the CDR3: TGCGCCAGCAGCCGGGACAGGGGACATGGCTACACCTTC. This encodes CASSRDRGHGYTF.

In this sample, this clonotype turned up many times. The rearrangement links TRBV5-6 to TRBJ2-5; TRBD1 matches at 8 bases. The CDR3 contains 15 residues. V was pared by 1 base and J by 3 bases, with 5 bases of the junction left unmatched. Per the germline V gene, CDR1 is SGHDT and CDR2 is YYEEEE. The CDR3 DNA sequence: TGTGCCAGCAGCTTGCCCAGGACAGGGAAAGAGACCCAGTACTTC. Translation gives CASSLPRTGKETQYF.

This clonotype was counted a few times. The V call is TRBV6-6, the J call TRBJ2-7, with TRBD2 identical over 8 bases. The ends lost 4 bases at V and 7 bases at J; junction bases unmatched: 15. Germline lookup yields CDR1 MNHNY and CDR2 SVGAGI (reference sequence). This CDR3 comprises 16 residues. DNA for the CDR3: TGTGCCAGCAGTTCCTTGGGGACTAGGGGTGGGTTGGAGCAGTACGTC. Translating gives CASSSLGTRGGLEQYV.

The chain has TRBV6-1 and TRBJ1-4, with TRBD1 matching over 8 bases. V lost 6 bases, J lost 8 bases, and 11 bases stayed unmatched. The CDR3 has 15 amino acids. CDR1 is MNHNS, CDR2 SASEGT, per germline. The CDR3 DNA is TGTGCCAGCAGACAAGGACAGGGTCGATTGGAAAAACTGTTTTTT. Protein: CASRQGQGRLEKLFF.

This clonotype was picked up many times. The chain employs TRBV3-1 and TRBJ1-2; possible D gene TRBD1, 6 bases. V gave up 9 bases and J gave up 2 bases, with 16 bases separating them. The CDR3 spans 14 residues. Germline assignment: CDR1 LGHDT and CDR2 YNNKEL (reference sequence). The DNA of the CDR3 is TGTGCCAGTGGTCGAACGACAGGCAACTATGGCTACACCTTC. This sequence encodes CASGRTTGNYGYTF.

This clonotype was seen repeatedly, ten times or more. The V gene is TRBV4-1, the J gene TRBJ2-3; no definite D call. The ends were cut back, 5 bases at V and 4 bases at J, with 13 bases in the middle. Germline-derived CDR1 and CDR2 are MGHRA and YSYEKL. The CDR3 is 14 amino acids. In nucleotides, the CDR3 is TGCGCCAGCAGCTACAGTCCTCCCCCAGATACGCAGTATTTT. It encodes CASSYSPPPDTQYF.

This clonotype has a count of ten or more. This chain uses TRBV10-3 with TRBJ1-1; TRBD1 matches at 7 bases. CDR3 size: 14 residues. Germline CDR1 and CDR2: ENHRY and SYGVKD. The trim removed 6 bases at V and 0 bases at J, leaving 4 bases unmatched. This CDR3 is CAISRGTVNTEAFF. In DNA, the CDR3 is TGTGCCATCAGCCGCGGGACAGTGAACACTGAAGCTTTCTTT.

This clonotype was counted only a few times. The genes are TRBV6-5 and TRBJ2-2; no clear D. This CDR3 is built from 15 residues. CDR1 is MNHEY and CDR2 is SVGAGI in the germline V gene. Trimming removed 4 bases from V and 4 bases from J, with 13 bases in between. The CDR3 region is CASSSYTTITGELFF. The CDR3 DNA follows: TGTGCCAGCAGTTCCTACACGACCATCACCGGGGAGCTGTTTTTT.

This clonotype was recorded at least ten times. The chain uses TRBV6-5 and TRBJ1-3; no clear D. Germline CDR1 MNHEY, CDR2 SVGAGI. The CDR3 has 15 residues. V was pared by 7 bases and J by 0 bases, with 13 bases between. The CDR3 is CASTPGPGSGNTIYF. CDR3 bases: TGTGCCAGCACCCCCGGACCGGGCTCTGGAAACACCATATATTTT.

This clonotype appeared many times. This sequence joins TRBV7-2 and TRBJ1-5; D unclear. Trimming left V 6 bases short and J 7 bases short, with 19 bases between. This CDR3 contains 15 residues. CDR1 and CDR2 (germline): SGHTA, FQGNSA. CDR3 protein: CASSPEGRPRQPQHF. The CDR3 bases are TGTGCCAGCAGTCCGGAGGGCAGGCCAAGGCAGCCCCAGCATTTT.

This clonotype has at least ten counts. This sequence joins TRBV20-1 and TRBJ1-5, with D perhaps TRBD1 (5 bases). Germline V lookup: CDR1 DFQATT, CDR2 SNEGSKA (reference sequence). The germline V and J ends were trimmed by 3 bases and 9 bases, with 15 bases remaining between them. The CDR3 loop spans 13 amino acids. CDR3 sequence reads: CSARGPSTAPQHF. The CDR3 DNA is TGCAGTGCTAGGGGACCCTCCACAGCGCCCCAGCATTTT.